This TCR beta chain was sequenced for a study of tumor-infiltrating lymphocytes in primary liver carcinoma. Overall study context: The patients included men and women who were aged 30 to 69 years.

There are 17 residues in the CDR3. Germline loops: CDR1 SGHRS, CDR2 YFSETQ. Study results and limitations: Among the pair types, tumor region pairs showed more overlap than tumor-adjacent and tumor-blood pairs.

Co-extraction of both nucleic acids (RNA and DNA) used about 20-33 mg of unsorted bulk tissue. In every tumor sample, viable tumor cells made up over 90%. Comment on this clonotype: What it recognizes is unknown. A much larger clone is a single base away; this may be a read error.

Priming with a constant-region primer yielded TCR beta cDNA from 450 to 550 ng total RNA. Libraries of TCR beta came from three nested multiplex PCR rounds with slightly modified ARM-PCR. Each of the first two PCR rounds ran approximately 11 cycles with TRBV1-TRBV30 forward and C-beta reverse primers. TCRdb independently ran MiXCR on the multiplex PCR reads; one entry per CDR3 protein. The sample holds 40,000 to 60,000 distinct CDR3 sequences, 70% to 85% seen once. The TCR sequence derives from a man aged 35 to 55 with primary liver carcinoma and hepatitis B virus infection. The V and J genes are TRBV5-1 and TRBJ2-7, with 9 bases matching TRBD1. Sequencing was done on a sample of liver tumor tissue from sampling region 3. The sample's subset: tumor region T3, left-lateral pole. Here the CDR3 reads CVSSLTLDRGMSYEQYF. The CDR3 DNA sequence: TGCGTCAGCAGCTTAACCCTGGACAGGGGTATGTCCTACGAGCAGTACTTC. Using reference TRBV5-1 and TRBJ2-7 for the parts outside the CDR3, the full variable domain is KAGVTQTPRYLIKTRGQQVTLSCSPISGHRSVSWYQQTPGQGLQFLFEYFSETQRNKGNFPGRFSGRQFSNSRSEMNVSTLELGDSALYLCVSSLTLDRGMSYEQYFGPGTRLTVT.